This is a list of T cell receptor beta chains from one sample in a study of blood T cell repertoires in COVID-19. The method was immunoSEQ multiplex PCR; TCRdb's version includes in-frame clones alone and lacks a portion of them. The table lists 350,000 or so clones, about 90% of them singletons. The sample consisted of PBMCs or T cells enriched from blood (not recorded which). The receptors here all came from a woman aged 25-40 years who had recovered from COVID-19. CDR3s include the opening cysteine and the closing phenylalanine or tryptophan. D genes are given only for firm matches. Not all rows give a size; the values are once, few, many and, for expanded clones, a class.

j_call,v_call,clone_size,d_call,cdr3_nt,cdr3_aa
TRBJ1-1,TRBV30,NA,TRBD1,TGTGCCTGGACTCAGGGGGCCCTCGAAGCTTTCTTT,CAWTQGALEAFF
TRBJ1-4,TRBV14,NA,TRBD1,TGTGCCAGCAGCCCGGACAGGACTAATGAAAAACTGTTTTTT,CASSPDRTNEKLFF
TRBJ1-2,TRBV28,NA,NA,TGTGCCAGCAGTTTACTCCGTTATGGCTACACCTTC,CASSLLRYGYTF
TRBJ2-3,TRBV7-9,NA,NA,TGTGCCAGCAGCTTTTCGGAGTCGCTTCACCCCCCAGATACGCAGTATTTT,CASSFSESLHPPDTQYF
TRBJ1-2,TRBV30,NA,NA,TGTGCCTGGAGTGCCCTCCGTGAGGCCTATGGCTACACCTTC,CAWSALREAYGYTF
TRBJ1-2,TRBV2,few,NA,TGTGCCAGCAGTTTGGCGCAGGCCTCAGGGAACTATGGCTACACCTTC,CASSLAQASGNYGYTF
TRBJ1-4,TRBV29-1,few,TRBD1,TGCAGCGTTGCTAGTCAGGGGGCCGCCGCAACTAATGAAAAACTGTTTTTT,CSVASQGAAATNEKLFF
TRBJ2-3,TRBV3-1/TRBV3-2,few,NA,TGTGCCAGCAGCCCAGGGCTGGATACGCAGTATTTT,CASSPGLDTQYF
TRBJ1-2,TRBV7-8,NA,TRBD1,TGTGCCAGCAGCCGAGGTGACAGGGGAGCTAACTATGGCTACACCTTC,CASSRGDRGANYGYTF
TRBJ1-1,TRBV19,NA,NA,TGTGCCAGTAGCCCCCACACAGGGTTAGGGACTGAAGCTTTCTTT,CASSPHTGLGTEAFF
TRBJ2-7,TRBV19,NA,NA,TGTGCCACGGGGGGCCACAAGTCCTACGAGCAGTACTTC,CATGGHKSYEQYF
TRBJ2-6,TRBV30,NA,NA,TGTGCCTGGAGCGGAGGCTCTGGGGCCAACGTCCTGACTTTC,CAWSGGSGANVLTF
TRBJ2-3,TRBV29-1,NA,NA,TGCAGCCCCCGACAGCTACACACAGATACGCAGTATTTT,CSPRQLHTDTQYF
TRBJ2-5,TRBV10-1,once,TRBD1,TGCGCCAGCAGTGAGTCCAGGACAGGCCGCCAAGAGACCCAGTACTTC,CASSESRTGRQETQYF
TRBJ2-5,TRBV7-2,NA,TRBD2,TGTGCCAGCAGCGCCAGACTAGCGGGGGGGTCTGAGACCCAGTACTTC,CASSARLAGGSETQYF
TRBJ2-3,TRBV13,NA,TRBD2,TGTGCCAGCAGGATTAGCGGGGGCCGTGTCGTCACAGATACGCAGTATTTT,CASRISGGRVVTDTQYF
TRBJ2-5,TRBV5-1,NA,TRBD2,TGCGCCAGCAGCCCGGGACTAGCCCAAGAGACCCAGTACTTC,CASSPGLAQETQYF
TRBJ1-1,TRBV23-1,once,NA,TGCGCCAGCAGTCAATCTGGCAGGGGGAACACTGAAGCTTTCTTT,CASSQSGRGNTEAFF
TRBJ1-2,TRBV19,few,TRBD1,TGTGCCAGTAGCCCCTCTACTGGGACAGGGGGCAACTATGGCTACACCTTC,CASSPSTGTGGNYGYTF
TRBJ1-4,TRBV2,NA,TRBD1,TGTGCCAGCAGGACCGGACAGGGGGCTAATGAAAAACTGTTTTTT,CASRTGQGANEKLFF
TRBJ1-4,TRBV2,NA,NA,TGTGCCACCTACAGGGATGAAAAACTGTTTTTT,CATYRDEKLFF
TRBJ1-4,TRBV7-9,NA,NA,TGTGCCAGCAGCTTTAGTGGGGGCGCGGGTGAAAAACTGTTTTTT,CASSFSGGAGEKLFF
TRBJ2-1,TRBV4-1,few,TRBD2,TGCGCCAGCAGCCAAGGGGGGGGATACTACAATGAGCAGTTCTTC,CASSQGGGYYNEQFF
TRBJ1-1,TRBV3-1/TRBV3-2,NA,NA,TGTGCCAGCAGCCAAGCTCCCCGGGGAGTTGGCACTGAAGCTTTCTTT,CASSQAPRGVGTEAFF
TRBJ1-2,TRBV11-3,NA,TRBD1,TGTGCCAGCAGCCCTAGCTCGGGACAGGGGGGTGGCTACACCTTC,CASSPSSGQGGGYTF
TRBJ1-3,TRBV4-2,few,NA,TGTGCCAGCAGCCCGCGAGATTCACAGGGCCTCCCTGGAAACACCATATATTTT,CASSPRDSQGLPGNTIYF
TRBJ2-5,TRBV2,NA,NA,TGTGCCAGCAGGGGGCAGAGACAAGAGACCCAGTACTTC,CASRGQRQETQYF
TRBJ1-3,TRBV25-1,NA,TRBD1,TGTGCCAGCAGTGGACAGGGAACGGGAAACACCATATATTTT,CASSGQGTGNTIYF
TRBJ1-3,TRBV2,NA,NA,TGTGCCAGCAGTGAAAGGTCAGGGGATGGAAACACCATATATTTT,CASSERSGDGNTIYF
TRBJ2-2,TRBV7-2,NA,TRBD1,TGTGCCAGCAGCTTAATCAAGGGGGCCGGCGGGGAGCTGTTTTTT,CASSLIKGAGGELFF
TRBJ2-2,TRBV5-1,few,TRBD1,TGCGCCAGCAGCTTGGAGACAGGGTGGACCGGGGAGCTGTTTTTT,CASSLETGWTGELFF
TRBJ2-7,TRBV2,NA,TRBD1,TGTGCCACATCAATCGGACAGGGGTCTTCCTACGAGCAGTACTTC,CATSIGQGSSYEQYF
TRBJ1-1,TRBV27,NA,NA,TGTGCCAGCAGCGCCTTGCCAGGAAGTATGAACACTGAAGCTTTCTTT,CASSALPGSMNTEAFF
TRBJ2-5,TRBV24-1,NA,TRBD2,TGTGCCACCAGTGAACTAGCGGGGATCGGAGAGACCCAGTACTTC,CATSELAGIGETQYF
TRBJ1-2,TRBV30,many,NA,TGTGCCTGGAGTTTCGACAGGCTCTATGGCTACACCTTC,CAWSFDRLYGYTF
TRBJ2-5,TRBV18,NA,NA,TGTGCCAGCTCACCAAGGGACAAGCAAGAGACCCAGTACTTC,CASSPRDKQETQYF
TRBJ2-7,TRBV7-2,NA,NA,TGTGCCAGCAGCTTAGGTCCAGCGGGCGTTCCCCTCTACGAGCAGTACTTC,CASSLGPAGVPLYEQYF
TRBJ2-3,TRBV1,NA,NA,TGCACCAGCAGCCCGAAAGAACTCCCTATCACAGATACGCAGTATTTT,CTSSPKELPITDTQYF
TRBJ1-5,TRBV29-1,NA,NA,TGCAGCGTCGAACAGGTCCTCGGTGGGCCCCAGCATTTT,CSVEQVLGGPQHF
TRBJ2-1,TRBV7-2,NA,TRBD1,TGTGCCAGCAGCTTAGAGCGACAGGGAGCCTCCTACAATGAGCAGTTCTTC,CASSLERQGASYNEQFF
TRBJ2-7,TRBV5-1,NA,TRBD1,TGCGCCAGCAGCTGGGGGGACAGGGGCTCCTACGAGCAGTACTTC,CASSWGDRGSYEQYF
TRBJ2-1,TRBV19,NA,TRBD1,TGTGCCAGTAGTCCCCGACAGGGGGTGAAGTTCTTC,CASSPRQGVKFF
TRBJ1-2,TRBV2,NA,NA,TGTGCCAGCAGTGTTAACAGGGTAGCTAACTATGGCTACACCTTC,CASSVNRVANYGYTF
TRBJ1-2,TRBV9,NA,NA,TGTGCCAGCAGCGCCGGGATCCAACCTAACTATGGCTACACCTTC,CASSAGIQPNYGYTF